This is a list of T cell receptor beta chains from one sample in a study of T cell repertoires in cytomegalovirus infection. TCRdb processed the reads anew with MiXCR; each CDR3 protein has one entry. This sample has 800,000 to 950,000 distinct CDR3 sequences, with about 33% found just once. These receptors have no known antigen. The sequencing used cultured CD8+ T cells from PBMCs, collected from culture after CMV antigen stimulation. These TCRs come from a human donor in good health (CMV status not recorded). Some clones in this sample may be carry-over from other donors' samples. CDR3s include the opening cysteine and the closing phenylalanine or tryptophan. Each record gives: V gene, clone size, D gene, J gene, CDR3 DNA, CDR3 protein. The D gene is left open where the match is weak. Some rows mark clone size as missing; the rest say once, few, many or name a class of expanded clone.

TRBV19,few,.,TRBJ2-2,TGTGCCAGTAGTATGAATGATTGGGGCAGGCCTAACACCGGGGAGCTGTTTTTT,CASSMNDWGRPNTGELFF
TRBV12-3/TRBV12-4,.,.,TRBJ1-1,TGTGCCAGCAGTCGAGGACAGACGCTAGGGGACACTGAAGCTTTCTTT,CASSRGQTLGDTEAFF
TRBV12-3/TRBV12-4,once,TRBD1,TRBJ2-2,TGTGCCAGCAGTTTAGCGACCACGGGACAGGGCAACACCGGGGAGCTGTTTTTT,CASSLATTGQGNTGELFF
TRBV7-9,many,.,TRBJ2-5,TGTGCCAGCAGCTTACAGGGGTCACAGGAGACCCAGTACTTC,CASSLQGSQETQYF
TRBV6-6,.,.,TRBJ1-6,TGTGCCAGCAGTTACGGGGTAGGAACCCTCCACTTT,CASSYGVGTLHF
TRBV19,few,.,TRBJ2-2,TGTGCCAGTAGCGCGGGGTTCACCGGGGAGCTGTTTTTT,CASSAGFTGELFF
TRBV7-9,.,TRBD1,TRBJ1-2,TGTGCCAGCAGCTCGATAGTCGACAGGGAGTCTGGCTACACCTTC,CASSSIVDRESGYTF
TRBV2,.,.,TRBJ2-1,TGTGCCAGCAGTGAAGAGGGGGGGGCTAGGGATAATGAGCAGTTCTTC,CASSEEGGARDNEQFF
TRBV7-3,.,TRBD2,TRBJ2-5,TGTGCCAGCAGCCCCCCTGAGGAGCGGGGGTGGACCCAGTACTTC,CASSPPEERGWTQYF
TRBV12-3/TRBV12-4,.,.,TRBJ1-1,TGTGCCAGCAGTTTCTCTTGGACAGACAACACTGAAGCTTTCTTT,CASSFSWTDNTEAFF
TRBV20-1,.,.,TRBJ2-1,TGCAGTGCTAGAGAGGTCGGATTCTACAATGAGCAGTTCTTC,CSAREVGFYNEQFF
TRBV7-8,.,.,TRBJ1-5,TGTGCCAGCAGCTCCCGGAGGTTTGATCAGCCCCAGCATTTT,CASSSRRFDQPQHF
TRBV9,once,.,TRBJ1-2,TGTGCCAGCGGCGCCTCCTCTCATGGCTACACCTTC,CASGASSHGYTF
TRBV7-6,.,TRBD2,TRBJ2-3,TGTGCCAGCAGCCCTAGGCTAGCGGGGGGATCGGATACGCAGTATTTT,CASSPRLAGGSDTQYF
TRBV4-1,.,.,TRBJ1-5,TGCGCCAGCAGCCAAGAAAATCAGTTTAGCAATCAGCCCCAGCATTTT,CASSQENQFSNQPQHF
TRBV6-6,few,TRBD1,TRBJ2-7,TGTGCCAGCAGACAGCCGGGACAGGGCCCCTACGAGCAGTACTTC,CASRQPGQGPYEQYF
TRBV6-1,few,.,TRBJ2-5,TGTGCCAGCACCTCCGGCCAAGAGACCCAGTACTTC,CASTSGQETQYF
TRBV4-1,.,.,TRBJ2-5,TGCGCCAGCAGCCAAGACACAGGCGGAGAAGAGACCCAGTACTTC,CASSQDTGGEETQYF
TRBV7-9,many,.,TRBJ1-1,TGTGCCAGCACCCTCCCGACAAGCTACACTGAAGCTTTCTTT,CASTLPTSYTEAFF
TRBV7-9,few,.,TRBJ2-3,TGTGCCAGCAGCTTAAACTACGGCGATACGCAGTATTTT,CASSLNYGDTQYF
TRBV18,.,.,TRBJ1-1,TGTGCCAGCTCAACCGATCGTCTGAACACTGAAGCTTTCTTC,CASSTDRLNTEAFF
TRBV27,many,.,TRBJ1-1,TGTGCCAGCAGGCGGAGGGGCGACACTGAAGCTTTCTTT,CASRRRGDTEAFF
TRBV18,few,TRBD2,TRBJ2-5,TGTGCCAGCTCACCAAATGGAATTAGCGGGGGGCAGCAAGAGACCCAGTACTTC,CASSPNGISGGQQETQYF
TRBV6-1,many,TRBD1,TRBJ1-2,TGTGCCAGCAGGGACAGGGGAGACTATGGCTACACCTTC,CASRDRGDYGYTF
TRBV19,once,.,TRBJ1-6,TGTGCCAGTAGTGCCTCAGGGGTTTGGGGTTCACCCCTCCACTTT,CASSASGVWGSPLHF